This entry lists 31 T cell receptor beta chains sequenced from one sample in a study of early T cells in non-severe SARS-CoV-2 infection. TCRdb redid the calling of the 5' RACE reads with MiXCR, one entry per CDR3 protein. The sample yields approximately 69,000 distinct CDR3 sequences, 12% seen once. Sequencing was performed on whole blood, taken at baseline. Source of these receptors: an adult who was a healthcare worker with PCR-confirmed SARS-CoV-2 infection or an uninfected control (not recorded which).

This clonotype was observed a handful of times. The chain uses TRBV7-2 and TRBJ2-4; no clear D gene. Trimming shortened V by 8 bases and J by 7 bases, and 9 bases separated the two germline ends. CDR3 length: 11 amino acids. From germline, CDR1 is SGHTA and CDR2 FQGNSA. CDR3 residues: CASGQYNIQYF. The DNA of the CDR3 is TGTGCCAGCGGGCAGTACAACATTCAGTACTTC.

The J gene is TRBJ2-7, the V gene TRBV4-1; tentative D call: TRBD1 (6 bases). Germline CDR1 reads MGHRA; CDR2 reads YSYEKL. Trimming removed 1 base from V and 0 bases from J, with 10 bases in between. The CDR3 totals 15 residues. The CDR3 DNA follows: TGCGCCAGCAGCCAAGGGACAGTGAGCTCCTACGAGCAGTACTTC. Amino acid sequence: CASSQGTVSSYEQYF.

This clonotype was seen a handful of times. The rearrangement uses TRBV7-8 and TRBJ2-2; possibly TRBD1 or TRBD2 for D (5 bases each). The germline CDR1 and CDR2 sequences are SGHVS and FQNEAQ. V lost 5 bases, J lost 2 bases, and 15 bases lay in between. CDR3 length equals 16 residues. The CDR3 here is CASSLPHGGNTGELFF. The CDR3 DNA follows: TGTGCCAGCAGCCTACCCCATGGGGGTAACACCGGGGAGCTGTTTTTT.

V and J are TRBV18 and TRBJ2-7, with 11 bases lining up with TRBD1. Germline CDR1 and CDR2: KGHSH and LQKENI. V shed 1 base and J 2 bases; nucleotides not matched to a gene: 4. The CDR3 is 16 amino acids. The CDR3 protein is CASSPQGQGATYEQYF. In DNA, the CDR3 is TGTGCCAGCTCACCACAAGGACAGGGGGCAACCTACGAGCAGTACTTC.

This sequence joins TRBV19 and TRBJ2-5; D is ambiguous. Trimming took off 8 bases at V and 0 bases at J, with 10 bases between the two ends. Germline-derived CDR1 and CDR2 are LNHDA and SQIVND (reference sequence). The CDR3 runs 13 residues. The CDR3 sequence is CASALNYQETQYF. For the CDR3, the DNA is TGTGCCAGTGCCCTCAACTACCAAGAGACCCAGTACTTC.

The J gene is TRBJ1-3, the V gene TRBV7-9; D gene ambiguous. Germline CDR1 reads SEHNR; CDR2 reads FQNEAQ (reference sequence). V was pared by 1 base and J by 2 bases, with 12 bases between. The CDR3 runs 16 residues. This CDR3 reads CASSLEAPFPGNTIYF. CDR3 DNA sequence: TGTGCCAGCAGCTTAGAAGCTCCGTTCCCTGGAAACACCATATATTTT.

This clonotype was observed at least ten times. The chain joins TRBV12-3 or TRBV12-4 to TRBJ2-7; D call uncertain. V was pared by 4 bases and J by 6 bases, with 13 bases between. CDR3 length: 13 residues. The CDR3 loop reads CASSSGPSSEQYF. As DNA, the CDR3 is TGTGCCAGCAGTTCCGGGCCTTCTTCCGAGCAGTACTTC.

This clonotype has just a few counts. The chain uses TRBV5-1 and TRBJ2-1; the D gene is possibly TRBD1 (6 bases). Trimming shortened V by 4 bases and J by 6 bases, and 11 bases separated the two germline ends. The CDR3 extends over 13 amino acids. Germline V CDR1 and CDR2: SGHRS, YFSETQ. The CDR3 DNA reads TGCGCCAGCAGCCCGCGGACAGCCAATGAGCAGTTCTTC. Translated, it gives CASSPRTANEQFF.

This sequence joins TRBV20-1 and TRBJ1-2; D remains unclear. Trimming removed 3 bases from V and 6 bases from J, with 5 bases in between. The germline gives CDR1 DFQATT, CDR2 SNEGSKA (reference sequence). The CDR3 has 10 residues. CDR3: CSASFNGYTF. In DNA form, the CDR3 reads TGCAGTGCTAGTTTCAATGGCTACACCTTC.

CDR3 loop: CSASRGDTEAFF. CDR3 nucleotide sequence: TGCAGTGCTAGCAGGGGGGACACTGAAGCTTTCTTT. The chain links TRBV20-1 to TRBJ1-1, with 7 positions matching TRBD1. Per germline, CDR1 DFQATT and CDR2 SNEGSKA (reference sequence). V shed 3 bases, J shed 3 bases, and the junction held 1 base outside the gene matches. The CDR3 totals 12 residues.

This clonotype was detected only a few times. The V and J genes are TRBV2 and TRBJ1-3, with D perhaps matching TRBD1 (6 bases). The V gene's germline CDR1 is SNHLY and CDR2 FYNNEI. The V end lost 6 bases, the J end lost 2 bases, and 14 bases lay between the germline ends. This CDR3 has 15 amino acids. The CDR3: CASRASRGPGNTIYF. The CDR3 DNA is TGTGCCAGCAGGGCATCCCGGGGGCCTGGAAACACCATATATTTT.

There are a few counts of this clonotype. The chain uses TRBV4-1 and TRBJ2-3; either TRBD1 or TRBD2 may fit D (5 bases each). The length of the CDR3 is 14 residues. The germline V gene encodes CDR1 MGHRA and CDR2 YSYEKL. Between the trimmed V and J ends, which lost 2 bases and 2 bases, there was a span of 8 bases. CDR3 in DNA: TGCGCCAGCAGCCAAACCGGGGCCACAGATACGCAGTATTTT. It is translated as CASSQTGATDTQYF.

The chain carries TRBV6-5 and TRBJ2-2, with D uncertain. Germline V gene lookup returns CDR1 MNHEY and CDR2 SVGAGI. The CDR3 spans 16 residues. With 0 bases removed from V and 4 bases from J, the gap between germline ends came to 12 bases. CDR3 protein: CASSYSGTPSTGELFF. CDR3 sequence (DNA): TGTGCCAGCAGTTACTCTGGCACTCCTAGCACCGGGGAGCTGTTTTTT.

This chain connects TRBV27 to TRBJ2-1, with no clear D. This CDR3 contains 13 residues. Per germline, CDR1 MNHEY and CDR2 SMNVEV (reference sequence). Trimming stripped 2 bases from V and 6 bases from J, with 8 bases between. The CDR3 is CASSLIGGNEQFF. The CDR3 DNA reads as TGTGCCAGCAGTTTAATTGGTGGCAATGAGCAGTTCTTC.

In its sample, this clonotype was seen many times. The genes are TRBV4-3 and TRBJ2-7; D perhaps matches TRBD2 (5 bases). V was cut by 4 bases and J by 6 bases, with 19 bases left in between. The germline CDR1 and CDR2 sequences are LGHNA and YSLEER. The CDR3 spans 15 residues. The CDR3: CASSPTLGRLGEQYF. The CDR3 bases are TGCGCCAGCAGCCCGACGCTAGGGAGATTAGGCGAGCAGTACTTC.

There are a few counts of this clonotype. In DNA form, the CDR3 reads TGTGCCAGCAGTGCCCTGACAGGGTTGAACACTGAAGCTTTCTTT. Translating it yields CASSALTGLNTEAFF. The chain employs TRBV6-1 and TRBJ1-1; TRBD1 aligns across 7 bases. Trimming cost V 4 bases and J 0 bases; bases outside gene matches: 5. The CDR3 totals 15 residues. From germline, CDR1 is MNHNS and CDR2 SASEGT.

The chain is built from TRBV12-2 and TRBJ1-6. TRBV12-2 is classified as a pseudogene. The CDR3 has 15 amino acids. The CDR3 DNA sequence: TGTGCAAGTCGCTTAGCGGGCATTTTTCCCTCACCCCTCCACTTT. The encoded protein is CASRLAGIFPSPLHF.

The sample holds one count of this clonotype. The gene calls are TRBV7-8 and TRBJ2-1, with 8 bases fitting TRBD2. Trimming removed 5 bases from V and 1 base from J; junction bases left unmatched: 19. The CDR3 extends over 20 amino acids. The germline CDR1 and CDR2 sequences are SGHVS and FQNEAQ. Written as DNA, the CDR3 is TGTGCCAGCAGCCGGGAGCGGGGGACCCTAGCCGCCCCTTCCTACAATGAGCAGTTCTTC. Translating gives CASSRERGTLAAPSYNEQFF.

This clonotype has only a few counts. The chain carries TRBV2 and TRBJ1-2; no clear D gene. The CDR3 extends over 14 amino acids. Trimming shortened V by 4 bases and J by 5 bases, and 14 bases separated the two germline ends. Per germline, CDR1 SNHLY and CDR2 FYNNEI. The CDR3 is CASSAPWGLYGYTF. The CDR3 region has the DNA TGTGCCAGCAGTGCACCCTGGGGTCTTTATGGCTACACCTTC. The variable domain in full, with the rest retrieved from reference TRBV2 and TRBJ1-2, is EPEVTQTPSHQVTQMGQEVILRCVPISNHLYFYWYRQILGQKVEFLVSFYNNEISEKSEIFDDQFSVERPDGSNFTLKIRSTKLEDSAMYFCASSAPWGLYGYTFGSGTRLTVV.

This clonotype was found many times. The V call is TRBV28, the J call TRBJ2-7, with 9 bases that match TRBD2. Germline V CDR1 and CDR2: MDHEN, SYDVKM. V lost 4 bases and J lost 3; bases outside the gene matches: 7. The CDR3 is 15 residues long. The CDR3 reads CASSSLGLASYEQYF. In DNA, the CDR3 is TGTGCCAGCAGTTCCCTTGGACTAGCGAGCTACGAGCAGTACTTC.

This clonotype was counted a few times. The chain employs TRBV9 and TRBJ2-2, with 9 bases identical to TRBD1. From germline, CDR1 is SGDLS and CDR2 YYNGEE. The ends lost 3 bases at V and 4 bases at J; junction bases unmatched: 4. The CDR3 covers 15 residues. The CDR3 DNA reads as TGTGCCAGCAGCGCCGGGACAGGGTTCACCGGGGAGCTGTTTTTT. Its translation is CASSAGTGFTGELFF.

This clonotype occurred a few times. V and J are TRBV6-2 or TRBV6-3 and TRBJ2-2; 7 bases are shared with TRBD1. Looked up from germline, CDR1 is MNHEY and CDR2 is SVGEGT. Trimming cost V 2 bases and J 4 bases; bases outside gene matches: 7. This CDR3 has 16 residues. The CDR3 region has the DNA TGTGCCAGCAGTTACCCCCTGGCAGGGGGCACCGGGGAGCTGTTTTTT. This translates into CASSYPLAGGTGELFF.

V is TRBV12-3 or TRBV12-4 and J is TRBJ2-1; TRBD2 aligns across 12 bases. Losses at the gene ends were 6 bases for V and 8 bases for J; bases not matched to a gene: 14. The CDR3 has 17 amino acids. This CDR3 is CASSPPPASGRVYEQFF. CDR3 coding DNA: TGTGCCAGCAGCCCCCCCCCGGCTAGCGGGAGGGTCTATGAGCAGTTCTTC.

V and J are TRBV2 and TRBJ1-1; the D gene is possibly TRBD1 (6 bases). Per germline, CDR1 SNHLY and CDR2 FYNNEI. The CDR3 runs 11 residues. The ends were cut back, 8 bases at V and 9 bases at J, with 13 bases in the middle. This CDR3 reads CASQQGSKAFF. In DNA, the CDR3 is TGTGCCAGCCAACAGGGATCTAAAGCTTTCTTT.

This clonotype was seen more than once but under ten times. The chain has TRBV29-1 and TRBJ2-7, with 7 bases identical to TRBD2. Germline V gene sequence: CDR1 SQVTM, CDR2 ANQGSEA. The CDR3 runs to 11 residues. J gave up 2 bases and V 7 bases, and 2 bases lay outside the gene matches. This CDR3 reads CSARGTYEQYF. CDR3 DNA sequence: TGCAGCGCGCGGGGGACCTACGAGCAGTACTTC.

The J gene is TRBJ1-2, the V gene TRBV2, with 9 nucleotides matching TRBD1. Germline lookup yields CDR1 SNHLY and CDR2 FYNNEI. V lost 4 bases and J lost 5; bases outside the gene matches: 2. The CDR3 is 13 residues long. The CDR3 reads CASSVDRGYGYTF. The CDR3 DNA sequence: TGTGCCAGCAGTGTGGACAGGGGATATGGCTACACCTTC.

This clonotype came up a few times. The chain carries TRBV5-1 and TRBJ1-6, with 8 bases matching TRBD1. With 4 bases clipped from V and 0 bases from J, the junction kept 3 bases outside the gene matches. The CDR3 sequence is 16 residues long. The germline V gene encodes CDR1 SGHRS and CDR2 YFSETQ. The CDR3 DNA sequence: TGCGCCAGCAGCCGCGACAGGGGCTCCTATAATTCACCCCTCCACTTT. It is translated as CASSRDRGSYNSPLHF.

This clonotype was detected only a few times. The gene calls are TRBV5-6 and TRBJ2-7, with D perhaps TRBD1 or TRBD2 (5 bases each). V was trimmed by 0 bases and J by 6 bases, leaving 22 bases between them. The CDR3 is made up of 17 amino acids. Germline CDR1 SGHDT, CDR2 YYEEEE. This CDR3 reads CASSLVSRPGPTLEQYF. CDR3 nucleotides: TGTGCCAGCAGCTTGGTTTCCCGCCCGGGACCGACTCTCGAGCAGTACTTC.

This clonotype was counted only a few times. The J gene is TRBJ2-1, the V gene TRBV2, with 8 bases that match TRBD1. V was pared by 11 bases and J by 7 bases, with 16 bases of the junction left unmatched. The germline V gene encodes CDR1 SNHLY and CDR2 FYNNEI. This CDR3 is 15 amino acids long. CDR3 loop: CARPVDRGSENEQFF. The CDR3 region has the DNA TGTGCCCGCCCGGTTGACAGGGGATCTGAAAATGAGCAGTTCTTC.

This chain links TRBV29-1 with TRBJ2-1, with D perhaps TRBD2 (6 bases). The CDR3 runs to 12 residues. Looked up from germline, CDR1 is SQVTM and CDR2 is ANQGSEA. The CDR3 DNA follows: TGCACAACCGGGACTTCCTACAATGAGCAGTTCTTC. Its protein is CTTGTSYNEQFF.

This clonotype was seen once. The rearrangement joins TRBV9 to TRBJ1-4; tentatively, D is TRBD1 (5 bases). Looked up from germline, CDR1 is SGDLS and CDR2 is YYNGEE. V lost 2 bases and J 7 bases, leaving 15 bases between the germline ends. The CDR3 consists of 15 residues. The CDR3 DNA reads TGTGCCAGCAGCGTCCAGGGCAGGGTCAGTGAAAAACTGTTTTTT. The encoded protein is CASSVQGRVSEKLFF.